Described below is a single T cell receptor beta chain sequence and its context. The target antigen is unknown. The CDR3 loop spans 14 amino acids. The V end was cut by 4 bases, the J end by 2 bases, with 11 bases between. The V gene's germline CDR1 is MNHEY and CDR2 SVGAGI. These data belong to a study of OX40 agonist ivuxolimab in advanced cancers. The study, taken as a whole, reports: People who partly responded at 0.1-3.0 mg/kg had some of the least clonal expansion seen. Low normalized T-cell clonal expansion was additionally recorded for some nonresponders. Researchers did not establish what antigens the expanded peripheral T cells target.

The repertoire was sequenced with immunoSEQ multiplex PCR; TCRdb's copy has only in-frame clones and lacks some. The sample yields more than 75,000 clones, more than 85% seen once. The source was CD4+ or CD8+ T cells sorted from blood, collected in a trial of the OX40 agonist ivuxolimab. The rearrangement uses TRBV6-5 and TRBJ1-2, with no clear D. The clonotype was recovered from an adult with an advanced solid tumor such as melanoma, head and neck, liver or kidney cancer. The CDR3 DNA reads as TGTGCCAGCAGTTCCAGGACGGGAAACTATGGCTACACCTTC. It codes for CASSSRTGNYGYTF.